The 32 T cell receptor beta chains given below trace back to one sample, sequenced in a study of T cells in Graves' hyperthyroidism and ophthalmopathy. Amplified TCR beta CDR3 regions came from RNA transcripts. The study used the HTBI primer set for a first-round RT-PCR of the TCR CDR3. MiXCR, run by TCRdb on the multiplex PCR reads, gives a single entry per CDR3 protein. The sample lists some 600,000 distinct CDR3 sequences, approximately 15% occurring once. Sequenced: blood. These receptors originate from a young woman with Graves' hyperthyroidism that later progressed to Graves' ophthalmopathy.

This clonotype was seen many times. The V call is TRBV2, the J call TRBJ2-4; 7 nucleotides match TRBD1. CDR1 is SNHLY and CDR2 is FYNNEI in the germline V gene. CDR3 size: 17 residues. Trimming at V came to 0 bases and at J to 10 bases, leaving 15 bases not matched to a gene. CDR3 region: CASSEAQVARGLGIQYF. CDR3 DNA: TGTGCCAGCAGTGAAGCGCAGGTCGCGAGGGGGCTTGGGATTCAGTACTTC.

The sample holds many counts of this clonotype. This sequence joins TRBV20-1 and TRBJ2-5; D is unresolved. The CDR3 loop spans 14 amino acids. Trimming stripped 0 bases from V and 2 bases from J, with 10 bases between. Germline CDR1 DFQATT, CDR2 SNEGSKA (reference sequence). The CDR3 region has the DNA TGCAGTGCTAGAGATCATACATATCAAGAGACCCAGTACTTC. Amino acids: CSARDHTYQETQYF.

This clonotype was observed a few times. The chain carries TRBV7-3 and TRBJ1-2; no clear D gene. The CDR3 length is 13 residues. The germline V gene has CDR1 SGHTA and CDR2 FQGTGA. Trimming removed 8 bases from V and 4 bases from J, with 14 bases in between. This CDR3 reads CASVKGRIYGYTF. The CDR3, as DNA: TGTGCCAGCGTAAAAGGGCGAATCTATGGCTACACCTTC.

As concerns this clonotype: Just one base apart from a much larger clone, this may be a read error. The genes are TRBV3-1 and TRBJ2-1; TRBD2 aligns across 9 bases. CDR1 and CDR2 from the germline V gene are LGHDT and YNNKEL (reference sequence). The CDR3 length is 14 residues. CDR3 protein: CTSSHGGRGNEQFF. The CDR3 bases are TGTACCAGCAGCCACGGCGGGAGGGGTAATGAGCAGTTCTTC.

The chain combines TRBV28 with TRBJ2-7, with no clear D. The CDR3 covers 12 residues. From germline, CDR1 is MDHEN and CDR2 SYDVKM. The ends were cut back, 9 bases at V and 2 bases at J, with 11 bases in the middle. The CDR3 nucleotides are TGTGCCAGTGGGCCGACCCCCTACGAGCAGTACTTC. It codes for CASGPTPYEQYF.

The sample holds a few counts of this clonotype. The CDR3, as DNA: TGTGCCACCGGGACTAGCGGGAGTATACGCCCCACCGGGGAGCTGTTTTTT. Its translation: CATGTSGSIRPTGELFF. The chain employs TRBV10-3 and TRBJ2-2, with 14 bases that match TRBD2. The V and J ends lost 10 bases and 4 bases, in that order; junction bases with no gene match: 11. The germline V gene has CDR1 ENHRY and CDR2 SYGVKD. The CDR3 totals 17 residues.

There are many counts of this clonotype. DNA of the CDR3: TGTGCCAGCACCCTCCCCGAGGGTTTGCAGAAAAAACTGTTTTTT. The encoded protein is CASTLPEGLQKKLFF. This chain links TRBV7-2 with TRBJ1-4; D gene ambiguous. Trimming shortened V by 7 bases and J by 9 bases, and 21 bases separated the two germline ends. The CDR3 loop spans 15 amino acids. In germline, CDR1 is SGHTA, CDR2 FQGNSA.

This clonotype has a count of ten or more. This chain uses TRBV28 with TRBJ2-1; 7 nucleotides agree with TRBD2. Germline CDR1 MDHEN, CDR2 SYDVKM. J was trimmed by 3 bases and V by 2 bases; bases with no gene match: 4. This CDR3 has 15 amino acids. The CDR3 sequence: CASSLGTTSYNEQFF. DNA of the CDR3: TGTGCCAGCAGTTTAGGGACTACCAGCTACAATGAGCAGTTCTTC.

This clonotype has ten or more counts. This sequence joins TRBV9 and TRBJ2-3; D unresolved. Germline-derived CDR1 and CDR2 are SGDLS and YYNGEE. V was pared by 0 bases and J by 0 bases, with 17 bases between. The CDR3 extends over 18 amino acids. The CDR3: CASSVEGLSVSSTDTQYF. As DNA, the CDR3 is TGTGCCAGCAGCGTAGAGGGTTTGTCAGTCTCTAGCACAGATACGCAGTATTTT. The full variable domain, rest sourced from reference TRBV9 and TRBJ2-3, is DSGVTQTPKHLITATGQRVTLRCSPRSGDLSVYWYQQSLDQGLQFLIQYYNGEERAKGNILERFSAQQFPDLHSELNLSSLELGDSALYFCASSVEGLSVSSTDTQYFGPGTRLTVL.

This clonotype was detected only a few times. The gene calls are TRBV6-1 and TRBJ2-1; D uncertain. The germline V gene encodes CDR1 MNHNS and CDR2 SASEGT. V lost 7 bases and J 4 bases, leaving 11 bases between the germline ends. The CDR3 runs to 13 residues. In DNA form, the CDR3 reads TGTGCCAGCATCGCGGACGGGTACAATGAGCAGTTCTTC. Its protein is CASIADGYNEQFF.

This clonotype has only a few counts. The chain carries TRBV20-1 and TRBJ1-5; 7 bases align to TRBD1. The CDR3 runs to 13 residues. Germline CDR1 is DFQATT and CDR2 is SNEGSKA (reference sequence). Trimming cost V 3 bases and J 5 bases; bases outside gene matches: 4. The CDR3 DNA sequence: TGCAGTGCTAGGTTAACAGGGGATCAGCCCCAGCATTTT. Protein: CSARLTGDQPQHF.

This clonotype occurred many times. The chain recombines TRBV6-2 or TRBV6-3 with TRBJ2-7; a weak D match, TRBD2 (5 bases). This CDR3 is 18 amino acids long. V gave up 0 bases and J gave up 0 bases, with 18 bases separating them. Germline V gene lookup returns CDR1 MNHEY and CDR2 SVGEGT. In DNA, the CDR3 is TGTGCCAGCAGTTACTCGAGTAAGCGGCAGGTCAGCTCCTACGAGCAGTACTTC. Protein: CASSYSSKRQVSSYEQYF.

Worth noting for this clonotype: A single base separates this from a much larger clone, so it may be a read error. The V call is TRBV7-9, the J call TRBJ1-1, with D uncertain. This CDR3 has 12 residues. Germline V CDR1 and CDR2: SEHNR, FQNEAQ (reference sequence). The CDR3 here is CASSYIVTAAFF. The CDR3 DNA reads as TGTGCCAGCAGCTACATAGTGACTGCAGCTTTCTTT.

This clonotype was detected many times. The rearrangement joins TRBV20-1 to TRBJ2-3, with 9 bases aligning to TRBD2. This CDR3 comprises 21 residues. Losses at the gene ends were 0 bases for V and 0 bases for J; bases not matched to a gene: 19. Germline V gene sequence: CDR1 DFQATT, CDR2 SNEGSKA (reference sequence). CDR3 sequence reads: CSARDHYVLVSGRQSTDTQYF. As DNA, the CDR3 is TGCAGTGCTAGAGATCATTACGTACTCGTAAGCGGGAGGCAAAGCACAGATACGCAGTATTTT.

CDR3 residues: CASSFSLGNEQFF. The CDR3 bases are TGTGCCAGTAGTTTTTCACTAGGGAATGAGCAGTTCTTC. The chain employs TRBV19 and TRBJ2-1; D possibly corresponds to TRBD2 (5 bases). From germline, CDR1 is LNHDA and CDR2 SQIVND (reference sequence). The CDR3 extends over 13 amino acids. V was cut by 5 bases and J by 7 bases, with 12 bases left in between. Full variable domain (rest looked up from reference TRBV19 and TRBJ2-1): DGGITQSPKYLFRKEGQNVTLSCEQNLNHDAMYWYRQDPGQGLRLIYYSQIVNDFQKGDIAEGYSVSREKKESFPLTVTSAQKNPTAFYLCASSFSLGNEQFFGPGTRLTVL.

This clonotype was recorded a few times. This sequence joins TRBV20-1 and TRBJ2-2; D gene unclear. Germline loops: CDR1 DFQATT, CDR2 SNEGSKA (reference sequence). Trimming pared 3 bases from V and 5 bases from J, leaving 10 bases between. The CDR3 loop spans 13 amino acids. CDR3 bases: TGCAGTGCTAGGCAAGTCGAGACCGGGGAGCTGTTTTTT. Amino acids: CSARQVETGELFF.

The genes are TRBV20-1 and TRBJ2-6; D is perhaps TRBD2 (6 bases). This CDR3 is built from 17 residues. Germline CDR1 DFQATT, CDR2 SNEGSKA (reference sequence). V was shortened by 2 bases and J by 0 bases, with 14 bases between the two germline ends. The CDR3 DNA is TGCAGTGCTAGAAGCTGGGAGGACCGCTCTGGGGCCAACGTCCTGACTTTC. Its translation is CSARSWEDRSGANVLTF.

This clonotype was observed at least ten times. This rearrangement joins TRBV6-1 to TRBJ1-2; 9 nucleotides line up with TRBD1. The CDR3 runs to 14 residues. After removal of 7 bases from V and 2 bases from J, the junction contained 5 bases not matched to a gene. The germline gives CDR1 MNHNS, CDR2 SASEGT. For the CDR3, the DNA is TGTGCCAGCAACACCGGGACAGGGAACTATGGCTACACCTTC. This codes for CASNTGTGNYGYTF.

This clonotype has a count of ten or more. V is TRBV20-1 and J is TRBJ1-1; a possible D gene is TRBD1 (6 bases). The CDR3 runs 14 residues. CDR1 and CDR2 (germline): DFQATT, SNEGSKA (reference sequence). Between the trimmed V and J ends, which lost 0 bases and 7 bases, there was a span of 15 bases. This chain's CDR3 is CSARETGYLGEAFF. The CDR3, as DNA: TGCAGTGCTAGAGAAACAGGGTACCTCGGTGAAGCTTTCTTT.

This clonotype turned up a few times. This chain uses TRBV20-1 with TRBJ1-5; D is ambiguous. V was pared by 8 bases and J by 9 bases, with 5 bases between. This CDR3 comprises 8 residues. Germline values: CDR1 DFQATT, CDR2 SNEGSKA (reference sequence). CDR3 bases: TGCAGTTCGGGGCCCCAGCATTTT. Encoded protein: CSSGPQHF.

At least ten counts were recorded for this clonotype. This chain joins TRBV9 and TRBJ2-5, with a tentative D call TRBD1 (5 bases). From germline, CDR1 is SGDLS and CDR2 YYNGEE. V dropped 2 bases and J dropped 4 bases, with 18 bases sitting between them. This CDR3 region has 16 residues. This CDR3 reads CASSVGARASGETQYF. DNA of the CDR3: TGTGCCAGCAGCGTTGGCGCCAGGGCGTCGGGAGAGACCCAGTACTTC.

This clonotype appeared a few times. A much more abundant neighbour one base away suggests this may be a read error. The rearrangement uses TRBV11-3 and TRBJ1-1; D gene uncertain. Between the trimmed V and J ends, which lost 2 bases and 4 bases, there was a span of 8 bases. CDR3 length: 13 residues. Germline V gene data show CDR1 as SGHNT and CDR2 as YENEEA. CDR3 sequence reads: CASSLSMSTEAFF. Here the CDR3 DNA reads TGTGCCAGCAGCTTATCCATGAGCACTGAAGCTTTCTTT. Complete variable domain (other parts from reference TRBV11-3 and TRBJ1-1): EAGVVQSPRYKIIEKKQPVAFWCNPISGHNTLYWYLQNLGQGPELLIRYENEEAVDDSQLPKDRFSAERLKGVDSTLKIQPAELGDSAVYLCASSLSMSTEAFFGQGTRLTVV.

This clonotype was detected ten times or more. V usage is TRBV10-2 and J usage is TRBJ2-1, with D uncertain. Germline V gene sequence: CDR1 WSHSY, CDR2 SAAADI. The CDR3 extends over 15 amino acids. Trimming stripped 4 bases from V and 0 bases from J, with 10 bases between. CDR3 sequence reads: CASSADPNSYNEQFF. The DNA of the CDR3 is TGCGCCAGCAGTGCGGACCCAAACTCCTACAATGAGCAGTTCTTC.

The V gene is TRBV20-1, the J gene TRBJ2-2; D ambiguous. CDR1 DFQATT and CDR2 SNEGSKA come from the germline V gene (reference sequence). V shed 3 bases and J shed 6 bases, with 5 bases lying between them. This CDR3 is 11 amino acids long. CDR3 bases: TGCAGTGCTAGGTCGGCCGGGGAGCTGTTTTTT. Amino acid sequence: CSARSAGELFF.

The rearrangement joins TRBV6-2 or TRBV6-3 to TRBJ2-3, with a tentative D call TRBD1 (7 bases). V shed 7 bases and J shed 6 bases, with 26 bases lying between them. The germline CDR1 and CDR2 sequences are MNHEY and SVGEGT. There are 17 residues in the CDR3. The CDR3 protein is CASNQVTGGGARDTQYF. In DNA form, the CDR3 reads TGTGCCAGCAACCAAGTTACTGGAGGGGGCGCCAGGGATACGCAGTATTTT.

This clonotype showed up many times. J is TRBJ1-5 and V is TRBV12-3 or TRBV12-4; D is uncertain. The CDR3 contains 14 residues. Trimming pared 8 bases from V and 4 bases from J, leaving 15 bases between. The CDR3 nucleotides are TGTGCCAGCGTGACTGCTGGGTCTAATCAGCCCCAGCATTTT. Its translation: CASVTAGSNQPQHF.

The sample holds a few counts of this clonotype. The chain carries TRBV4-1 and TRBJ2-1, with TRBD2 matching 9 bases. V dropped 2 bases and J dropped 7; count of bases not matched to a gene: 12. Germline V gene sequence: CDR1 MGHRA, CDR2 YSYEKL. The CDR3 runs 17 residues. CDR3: CASSQSSSAGGLNEQFF. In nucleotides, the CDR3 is TGCGCCAGCAGCCAAAGTTCCTCCGCGGGAGGGCTAAATGAGCAGTTCTTC.

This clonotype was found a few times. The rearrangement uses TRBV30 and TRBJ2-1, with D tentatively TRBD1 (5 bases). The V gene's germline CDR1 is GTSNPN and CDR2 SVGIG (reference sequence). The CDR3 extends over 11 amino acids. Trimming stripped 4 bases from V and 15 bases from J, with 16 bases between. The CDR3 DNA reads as TGTGCCTGGAAATTCAGGGCCGGTGGGTTCTTC. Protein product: CAWKFRAGGFF.

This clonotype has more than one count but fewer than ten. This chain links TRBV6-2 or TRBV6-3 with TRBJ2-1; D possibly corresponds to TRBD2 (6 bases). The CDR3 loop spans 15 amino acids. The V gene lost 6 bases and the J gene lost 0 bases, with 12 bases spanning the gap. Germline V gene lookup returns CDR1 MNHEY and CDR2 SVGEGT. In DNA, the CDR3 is TGTGCCAGCAGGGGAGCGGGTTACTCCTACAATGAGCAGTTCTTC. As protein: CASRGAGYSYNEQFF.

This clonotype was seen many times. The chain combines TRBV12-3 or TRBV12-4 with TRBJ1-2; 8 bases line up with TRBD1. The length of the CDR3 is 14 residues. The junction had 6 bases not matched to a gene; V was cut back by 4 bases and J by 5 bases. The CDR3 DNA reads TGTGCCAGCAGTTCGTTCAGGGGGCGGTATGGCTACACCTTC. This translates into CASSSFRGRYGYTF.

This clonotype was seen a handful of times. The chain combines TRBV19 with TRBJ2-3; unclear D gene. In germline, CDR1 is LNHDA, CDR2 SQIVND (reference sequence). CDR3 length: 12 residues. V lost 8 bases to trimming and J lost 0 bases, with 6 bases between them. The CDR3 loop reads CASGSSTDTQYF. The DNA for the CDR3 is TGTGCCAGTGGTAGCAGCACAGATACGCAGTATTTT.

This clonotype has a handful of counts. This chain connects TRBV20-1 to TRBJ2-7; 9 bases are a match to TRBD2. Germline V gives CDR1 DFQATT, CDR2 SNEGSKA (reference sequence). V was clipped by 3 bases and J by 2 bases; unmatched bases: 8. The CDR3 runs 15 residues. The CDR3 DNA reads TGCAGTGCTAGGCTAGCGGGAACGGGCCCCTACGAGCAGTACTTC. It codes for CSARLAGTGPYEQYF.